This T cell receptor beta chain was captured in a study of T cell responses to AZD1222 COVID-19 vaccine. Study results and caveats: Clonal diversity may have been underestimated, and the donors were mostly white British, with more females than males. Baseline serostatus was positive in only a handful of AZD1222 recipients. Sampled repertoires all dated from after the peak T cell response. With dominance at 160-218 and 743-854, vaccine-associated CD4 TCRs spanned spike.

Produced via immunoSEQ multiplex PCR; TCRdb's table is partial and in-frame only. The sample lists some 120,000 clones; around 91% were seen once. For this clone: As yet, its antigen is unknown.

The material sequenced was peripheral blood, taken on day 0 of MenACWY control vaccination. The sequence came from an adult in good health.

CDR3 coding DNA: TGTGCCAGCAGTAACCTTTTGGGGGCGAGGGGGCTGTTTTTT. This encodes CASSNLLGARGLFF. V is TRBV25-1 and J is TRBJ1-4, with a weak D call TRBD1 (6 bases). The CDR3 runs to 14 residues. Trimming cost V 5 bases and J 14 bases, with 21 bases left between them. Germline V lookup: CDR1 MGHDK, CDR2 SYGVNS.